This TCR beta chain was sequenced in a study of T cell responses to AZD1222 COVID-19 vaccine. This table comes from immunoSEQ multiplex PCR, and its TCRdb copy is limited to in-frame clones, with some not included. The sample has some 150,000 clones, over 75% seen once. Study-wide findings and caveats: Only six people who got AZD1222 tested seropositive at baseline.

On this clone itself: The antigen remains unidentified.

Germline CDR1 reads SGHNT; CDR2 reads YENEEA. V lost 5 bases and J lost 6; bases outside the gene matches: 10. CDR3 size: 14 residues. The specimen comprised peripheral blood, sampled 28 days after the second dose of the MenACWY control vaccine. The V call is TRBV11-3, the J call TRBJ2-7, with TRBD1 matching 7 bases. This sequence originates from an adult who received the MenACWY meningococcal vaccine as a control. The CDR3 bases are TGTGCCAGCAGCCGTAGACAGGGAAATTCCGAGCAGTACTTC. This codes for CASSRRQGNSEQYF.